The 24 T cell receptor beta chains given below trace back to one sample, sequenced in a study of T-cell memory formation after mild COVID-19. MiXCR, applied by TCRdb to the 5' RACE reads, yields one record per CDR3 protein. The sample contains about 340,000 distinct CDR3 sequences, about 15% of which appear only once. Sequencing was carried out using PBMCs or a T cell subset sorted from them (not recorded which). These receptors originate from a young man who had mild COVID-19 (a few samples of this study predate the infection). Cell type and time point are not known.

The chain carries TRBV27 and TRBJ1-5, with TRBD1 identical over 7 bases. CDR3 size: 13 residues. V lost 5 bases and J lost 6; bases outside the gene matches: 4. Germline lookup yields CDR1 MNHEY and CDR2 SMNVEV (reference sequence). The CDR3 bases are TGTGCCAGCAGTGCCACAGGGGTTCAGCCCCAGCATTTT. It codes for CASSATGVQPQHF.

This clonotype was observed at least ten times. J is TRBJ2-3 and V is TRBV5-1, with D perhaps matching TRBD2 (5 bases). The CDR3 runs 13 residues. In germline, CDR1 is SGHRS, CDR2 YFSETQ. The ends were cut back, 2 bases at V and 6 bases at J, with 10 bases in the middle. CDR3 DNA: TGCGCCAGCAGCTTCAAGGAGGCGGATACGCAGTATTTT. Protein product: CASSFKEADTQYF.

This clonotype was counted between two and nine times. This chain links TRBV6-5 with TRBJ2-1; D is ambiguous. This CDR3 is 12 amino acids long. Germline V gene sequence: CDR1 MNHEY, CDR2 SVGAGI. V was pared by 6 bases and J by 10 bases, with 13 bases between. The CDR3 loop reads CASRFGENEQFF. CDR3 bases: TGTGCCAGCAGGTTTGGGGAAAACGAGCAGTTCTTC.

This clonotype showed up just a few times. The chain joins TRBV29-1 to TRBJ2-2; 9 nucleotides align to TRBD1. CDR1 and CDR2 (germline): SQVTM, ANQGSEA. The junction had 4 bases not matched to a gene; V was cut back by 4 bases and J by 1 base. This CDR3 is 15 amino acids long. DNA of the CDR3: TGCAGCGTTGTTACAGGGGGCCTGAACACCGGGGAGCTGTTTTTT. Translation: CSVVTGGLNTGELFF.

A few counts support this clonotype. The gene calls are TRBV27 and TRBJ2-7, with TRBD2 as a possible D gene (5 bases). V gave up 5 bases and J gave up 3 bases, with 8 bases separating them. The CDR3 runs 12 residues. From germline, CDR1 is MNHEY and CDR2 SMNVEV (reference sequence). CDR3 bases: TGTGCCAGCAGTCACCGGGGCTACGAGCAGTACTTC. Translating gives CASSHRGYEQYF.

The table lists this clonotype with a few counts. The chain combines TRBV5-1 with TRBJ2-2, with 12 bases aligning to TRBD2. With 3 bases clipped from V and 3 bases from J, the junction kept 6 bases outside the gene matches. CDR3 length: 17 residues. In germline, CDR1 is SGHRS, CDR2 YFSETQ. The CDR3 loop is CASSSGLAGTYTGELFF. Here the CDR3 DNA reads TGCGCCAGCAGCTCCGGACTAGCGGGGACCTACACCGGGGAGCTGTTTTTT.

This chain connects TRBV12-3 or TRBV12-4 to TRBJ1-1; weak D call: TRBD1 (5 bases). Trimming left V 7 bases short and J 4 bases short, with 13 bases between. CDR3 length: 13 amino acids. CDR3 DNA sequence: TGTGCCAGCACCGTGTCGGGGGGCACTGAAGCTTTCTTT. Translated: CASTVSGGTEAFF.

The genes are TRBV12-3 or TRBV12-4 and TRBJ2-3, with 7 bases aligning to TRBD2. V lost 2 bases and J lost 0; bases outside the gene matches: 2. This CDR3 region has 15 residues. This CDR3 reads CASSLTSASTDTQYF. Written as DNA, the CDR3 is TGTGCCAGCAGTTTAACTAGCGCTAGCACAGATACGCAGTATTTT.

This clonotype has just a few counts. This rearrangement joins TRBV5-1 to TRBJ2-7, with TRBD1 matching over 8 bases. The CDR3 is 13 residues long. The J segment lost 7 bases and the V segment lost 3 bases, leaving 6 bases of the junction unmatched. CDR1 is SGHRS and CDR2 is YFSETQ in the germline V gene. Written as DNA, the CDR3 is TGCGCCAGCAGCTCTGGACAGGGTGAGGAGCAGTACTTC. It codes for CASSSGQGEEQYF.

The rearrangement links TRBV4-2 to TRBJ2-2, with 9 bases matching TRBD2. The germline CDR1 and CDR2 sequences are LGHNA and YNFKEQ. V shed 1 base and J 1 base; nucleotides not matched to a gene: 7. The CDR3 totals 18 residues. CDR3 amino acids: CASSQGRLLAGNTGELFF. The CDR3 DNA sequence: TGTGCCAGCAGCCAAGGCCGCCTACTAGCGGGGAACACCGGGGAGCTGTTTTTT.

In its sample, this clonotype was seen a few times. This chain joins TRBV6-5 and TRBJ2-3; 8 nucleotides agree with TRBD1. The CDR3 is 13 amino acids. V trimming: 5 bases; J trimming: 12 bases; junction bases outside the gene matches: 10. Looked up from germline, CDR1 is MNHEY and CDR2 is SVGAGI. CDR3 in DNA: TGTGCCAGCAGTAGTGGACAGGGCGTAAATCAGTATTTT. This codes for CASSSGQGVNQYF.

This clonotype turned up a few times. This rearrangement joins TRBV5-6 to TRBJ1-3, with D maybe TRBD1 (5 bases). Trimming removed 0 bases at V and 0 bases at J, with 16 bases between. CDR3 size: 18 residues. Germline V gene lookup returns CDR1 SGHDT and CDR2 YYEEEE. CDR3 nucleotides: TGTGCCAGCAGCTTGGAGCTTGGGACCGCTTACTCTGGAAACACCATATATTTT. Its protein is CASSLELGTAYSGNTIYF.

This clonotype occurred a few times. This chain joins TRBV19 and TRBJ2-1, with D tentatively TRBD1 (6 bases). V shed 3 bases and J shed 9 bases, with 15 bases lying between them. Per germline, CDR1 LNHDA and CDR2 SQIVND (reference sequence). The CDR3 has 14 amino acids. Here the CDR3 DNA reads TGTGCCAGTAGTATTGCGGTCCCCAGGGGTGAGCAGTTCTTC. Translating gives CASSIAVPRGEQFF.

This clonotype occurred many times. The chain combines TRBV7-9 with TRBJ2-3; TRBD2 matches 10 bases. V lost 5 bases and J lost 7; bases outside the gene matches: 9. The germline V gene encodes CDR1 SEHNR and CDR2 FQNEAQ (reference sequence). The CDR3 length is 15 residues. In nucleotides, the CDR3 is TGTGCCAGCAGCCCCCTAGCGGGGGCTTCCAATACGCAGTATTTT. Protein sequence: CASSPLAGASNTQYF. Variable domain in full (rest from reference TRBV7-9 and TRBJ2-3): DTGVSQNPRHKITKRGQNVTFRCDPISEHNRLYWYRQTLGQGPEFLTYFQNEAQLEKSRLLSDRFSAERPKGSFSTLEIQRTEQGDSAMYLCASSPLAGASNTQYFGPGTRLTVL.

The gene calls are TRBV11-2 and TRBJ2-7; D is perhaps TRBD2 (5 bases). Trimming shortened V by 0 bases and J by 0 bases, and 9 bases separated the two germline ends. Looked up from germline, CDR1 is SGHAT and CDR2 is FQNNGV. The CDR3 spans 15 residues. The CDR3 region is CASSLDLAHSYEQYF. CDR3 DNA: TGTGCCAGCAGCTTAGATCTAGCCCACTCCTACGAGCAGTACTTC.

The CDR3 spells CASSGGDYGYTF. DNA of the CDR3: TGTGCCAGCAGTGGGGGTGACTATGGCTACACCTTC. The genes are TRBV7-9 and TRBJ1-2; D might be TRBD1 (5 bases). Between the trimmed V and J ends, which lost 6 bases and 3 bases, there was a span of 8 bases. Germline lookup yields CDR1 SEHNR and CDR2 FQNEAQ (reference sequence). The CDR3 loop spans 12 amino acids.

This chain links TRBV29-1 with TRBJ1-1; TRBD1 matches 8 bases. V trimming: 7 bases; J trimming: 0 bases; junction bases outside the gene matches: 4. Germline values: CDR1 SQVTM, CDR2 ANQGSEA. The CDR3 consists of 13 residues. CDR3 protein: CSGTGQVNTEAFF. Here the CDR3 DNA reads TGCAGCGGGACGGGACAGGTGAACACTGAAGCTTTCTTT. The full variable domain, its missing parts supplied by reference TRBV29-1 and TRBJ1-1, is SAVISQKPSRDICQRGTSLTIQCQVDSQVTMMFWYRQQPGQSLTLIATANQGSEATYESGFVIDKFPISRPNLTFSTLTVSNMSPEDSSIYLCSGTGQVNTEAFFGQGTRLTVV.

The gene calls are TRBV30 and TRBJ2-2; tentative D call: TRBD1 (6 bases). The germline gives CDR1 GTSNPN, CDR2 SVGIG (reference sequence). The CDR3 totals 14 residues. Trimming left V 6 bases short and J 4 bases short, with 15 bases between. CDR3 sequence (DNA): TGTGCCTGCACCCAGGGGAGCCTCACCGGGGAGCTGTTTTTT. This translates into CACTQGSLTGELFF.

The chain combines TRBV6-6 with TRBJ2-7; D gene ambiguous. V was pared by 2 bases and J by 0 bases, with 11 bases between. CDR3 size: 15 residues. Germline CDR1 MNHNY, CDR2 SVGAGI (reference sequence). This CDR3 is CASSYRLPDSYEQYF. Written as DNA, the CDR3 is TGTGCCAGCAGTTACCGACTCCCCGACTCCTACGAGCAGTACTTC.

V usage is TRBV20-1 and J usage is TRBJ1-4; D not resolved. The germline V gene has CDR1 DFQATT and CDR2 SNEGSKA (reference sequence). The CDR3 runs to 14 residues. V lost 1 base, J lost 0 bases, and 6 bases lay in between. The CDR3 nucleotides read TGCAGTGCTAGAGCGGGCGCAACTAATGAAAAACTGTTTTTT. Translated, it gives CSARAGATNEKLFF.

The rearrangement links TRBV12-3 or TRBV12-4 to TRBJ2-6; the D gene is possibly TRBD2 (5 bases). This CDR3 region has 14 residues. The V gene lost 4 bases and the J gene lost 5 bases, with 9 bases spanning the gap. The CDR3 nucleotides are TGTGCCAGCAGTTGGAGGCACAGGGCCAACGTCCTGACTTTC. Its translation is CASSWRHRANVLTF.

The V and J genes are TRBV4-3 and TRBJ2-3; 8 positions agree with TRBD1. Germline V gene lookup returns CDR1 LGHNA and CDR2 YSLEER. The CDR3 loop spans 16 amino acids. After removal of 0 bases from V and 1 base from J, the junction contained 3 bases not matched to a gene. CDR3 residues: CASSQDLTGGTDTQYF. The CDR3 nucleotides are TGCGCCAGCAGCCAAGACCTGACAGGGGGCACAGATACGCAGTATTTT.

The sample holds a few counts of this clonotype. V is TRBV12-3 or TRBV12-4 and J is TRBJ1-1, with D possibly being TRBD1 (6 bases). The length of the CDR3 is 13 residues. Trimming pared 3 bases from V and 3 bases from J, leaving 8 bases between. The CDR3 DNA reads as TGTGCCAGCAGTTTCAGGGGCTACACTGAAGCTTTCTTT. It specifies CASSFRGYTEAFF.

The CDR3 loop is CASSSQGRVAHV. In DNA form, the CDR3 reads TGTGCCAGCAGTTCCCAGGGGAGGGTTGCGCACGTC. The gene calls are TRBV28 and TRBJ2-7, with D possibly being TRBD2 (7 bases). Germline V lookup: CDR1 MDHEN, CDR2 SYDVKM. CDR3 size: 12 residues.